The clone carrying this TCR beta chain was observed many times. One entry per CDR3 protein results from TCRdb running MiXCR on the RACE reads. The table has about 42,000 distinct CDR3 sequences, under 15% seen once. This entry is derived from a study of human T cells and chemical hapten exposure. Study summary: Donors were sensitized with 2% DPC on the upper inner arm.

Deletions cut 5 bases from V and 6 bases from J, with 18 bases between. Germline-derived CDR1 and CDR2 are MDHEN and SYDVKM. CDR3 size: 15 residues. Stated time point: pre-sensitization, week 0. Treatment given: therapeutic diphenylcyclopropenone sensitization with weekly scalp DPC. Extraction yielded total RNA from whole blood (unfractionated). This specimen consisted of whole blood, obtained in connection with sensitization to the hapten diphenylcyclopropenone (DPC). The clonotype comes from a woman aged 25 to 39 with alopecia areata. Some clones in this sample may be carry-over from other donors' samples. V and J are TRBV28 and TRBJ2-3; the D call may be TRBD1 or TRBD2 (6 bases each). CDR3 in DNA: TGTGCCAGCAGTCGGACAGCCCCGGCGGGGGATACGCAGTATTTT. Protein: CASSRTAPAGDTQYF.